The rows below give T cell receptor beta chains drawn from one sample of a study of T-cell reconstitution after alpha-beta-depleted transplantation in children. One entry per CDR3 protein results from TCRdb running MiXCR on the PCR reads. The sample has around 190,000 distinct CDR3 sequences, roughly 6.6% seen once; the top ten hold about 6%. Specimen: PBMCs, collected before TCRalphabeta/CD19-depleted stem cell transplant. Source of these receptors: a boy younger than 10 with acute lymphoblastic leukemia, due to receive a stem cell transplant. CDR3s include the opening cysteine and the closing phenylalanine or tryptophan. D genes are given only for firm matches. Rows may omit the clone size; those that give it use once, few, many or a size class.

>TRBD1|many|TRBV20-1|TRBJ2-3
CSAQNLRGHTDTQYF
TGCAGTGCACAAAACCTCAGGGGGCACACAGATACGCAGTATTTT
>TRBD1|few|TRBV7-8|TRBJ2-5
CASSSPYRGLQETQYF
TGTGCCAGCAGCAGCCCATACAGGGGCCTCCAAGAGACCCAGTACTTC
>NA|many|TRBV12-3/TRBV12-4|TRBJ2-6
CASSLAGGPFGANVLTF
TGTGCCAGCAGTTTAGCGGGGGGGCCTTTCGGGGCCAACGTCCTGACTTTC
>NA|many|TRBV3-1|TRBJ2-1
CASSQAGAGSYNEQFF
TGTGCCAGCAGCCAAGCGGGGGCCGGCTCCTACAATGAGCAGTTCTTC
>NA|many|TRBV12-3/TRBV12-4|TRBJ1-1
CASSPLPRTTEAFF
TGTGCCAGCAGCCCCTTGCCCAGGACCACTGAAGCTTTCTTT
>NA|few|TRBV4-3|TRBJ1-2
CASSQSGGGSYGYTF
TGCGCCAGCAGCCAATCGGGCGGAGGTAGCTATGGCTACACCTTC
>TRBD2|few|TRBV27|TRBJ2-1
CASSLRGGGANEQFF
TGTGCCAGCAGTTTACGGGGCGGGGGGGCCAATGAGCAGTTCTTC
>NA|many|TRBV20-1|TRBJ2-5
CSSTYQETQYF
TGCAGTTCTACCTACCAAGAGACCCAGTACTTC
>TRBD1|many|TRBV6-2/TRBV6-3|TRBJ2-7
CASSYPGQGREQYF
TGTGCCAGCAGTTACCCGGGACAGGGAAGAGAGCAGTACTTC
>NA|NA|TRBV5-4|TRBJ2-1
CASSFGLSSYSSSYNEQFF
TGTGCCAGCAGCTTCGGTCTATCATCCTATTCCAGCTCCTACAATGAGCAGTTCTTC
>TRBD2|NA|TRBV20-1|TRBJ2-1
CSARVTSGGLFSDNEQFF
TGCAGTGCTAGGGTCACTAGCGGGGGGCTATTTTCGGACAATGAGCAGTTCTTC
>TRBD2|NA|TRBV7-2|TRBJ2-5
CASSFTRGGRETQYF
TGTGCCAGCAGCTTTACTAGGGGAGGGAGAGAGACCCAGTACTTC
>NA|NA|TRBV27|TRBJ2-7
CASSRQGSSYEQYF
TGTGCCAGCAGCAGGCAGGGCAGTTCCTACGAGCAGTACTTC
>NA|many|TRBV7-2|TRBJ2-3
CASSPRRTDTQYF
TGTGCCAGCAGCCCCCGACGGACAGATACGCAGTATTTT
>NA|few|TRBV14|TRBJ2-3
CASSHRGIARGTDTQYF
TGTGCCAGCAGCCATCGAGGAATAGCCCGAGGCACAGATACGCAGTATTTT
>TRBD2|NA|TRBV5-1|TRBJ2-1
CASSLRLAGYNEQFF
TGCGCCAGCAGCTTGAGACTAGCGGGGTACAATGAGCAGTTCTTC
>NA|many|TRBV6-2/TRBV6-3|TRBJ2-7
CASSEINRDHEQYF
TGTGCCAGCAGTGAGATCAACAGGGACCACGAGCAGTACTTC
>NA|many|TRBV20-1|TRBJ2-7
CSAHANSERYF
TGCAGTGCCCACGCCAACTCCGAGCGATACTTC
>NA|many|TRBV7-2|TRBJ1-1
CASSLRLLADNTEAFF
TGTGCCAGCAGCTTAAGGTTATTGGCGGATAACACTGAAGCTTTCTTT
>NA|few|TRBV4-3|TRBJ1-4
CASSQGVGGRGEKLFF
TGCGCCAGCAGCCAAGGGGTTGGCGGGAGGGGTGAAAAACTGTTTTTT
>NA|many|TRBV6-6|TRBJ1-5
CATSRDSNQPQHF
TGTGCCACATCCCGGGACAGCAATCAGCCCCAGCATTTT
>TRBD2|few|TRBV5-1|TRBJ2-3
CASSLAGADTDTQYF
TGCGCCAGCAGTTTAGCGGGGGCCGACACAGATACGCAGTATTTT
>TRBD2|many|TRBV20-1|TRBJ2-1
CSARMLGLAGNEQFF
TGCAGTGCCCGAATGCTGGGACTAGCGGGGAATGAGCAGTTCTTC
>NA|many|TRBV28|TRBJ2-7
CASSDSNPAQDF
TGTGCCAGCAGTGACTCCAACCCGGCTCAGGACTTC
>NA|many|TRBV18|TRBJ2-7
CASSLKGSYEQYF
TGTGCCAGCTCACTTAAAGGGTCCTACGAGCAGTACTTC
>TRBD1|many|TRBV29-1|TRBJ1-1
CSVIDRGRTEAFF
TGCAGCGTTATAGACAGGGGGCGTACTGAAGCTTTCTTT
>TRBD1|few|TRBV12-3/TRBV12-4|TRBJ1-2
CASSYRGAYGYTF
TGTGCCAGCAGTTACAGGGGCGCTTATGGCTACACCTTC
>TRBD2|many|TRBV24-1|TRBJ2-1
CATSDLSSGRAVEQFF
TGTGCCACCAGTGATTTGTCTAGCGGGAGGGCCGTTGAGCAGTTCTTC
>NA|few|TRBV19|TRBJ2-1
CASSTVSNEQFF
TGTGCCAGTAGTACCGTATCGAATGAGCAGTTCTTC
>TRBD2|many|TRBV9|TRBJ2-6
CASSFPLAGSGANVLTF
TGTGCCAGCAGCTTTCCACTAGCGGGCTCTGGGGCCAACGTCCTGACTTTC
>NA|NA|TRBV5-1|TRBJ2-3
CASSLATVTDTQYF
TGCGCCAGCAGCTTGGCGACAGTAACAGATACGCAGTATTTT
>TRBD1|many|TRBV7-9|TRBJ2-3
CASRGQGNTDTQYF
TGTGCCAGCAGGGGACAGGGGAACACAGATACGCAGTATTTT
>NA|NA|TRBV28|TRBJ1-2
CASSYGTAEGYTF
TGTGCCAGCAGCTATGGAACCGCGGAAGGCTACACCTTC
>TRBD2|many|TRBV4-2|TRBJ2-1
CASNSGGYNEQFF
TGTGCCAGCAACAGCGGGGGCTACAATGAGCAGTTCTTC
>TRBD2|many|TRBV20-1|TRBJ2-2
CSARDPSGRAGWTGELFF
TGCAGTGCTAGAGATCCTAGCGGGAGGGCCGGTTGGACCGGGGAGCTGTTTTTT
>NA|few|TRBV30|TRBJ1-1
CASGAQMNTEAFF
TGTGCGAGCGGGGCACAGATGAACACTGAAGCTTTCTTT
>NA|many|TRBV4-1|TRBJ2-2
CASSQDPSSENTGELFF
TGCGCCAGCAGCCAAGATCCGTCTAGCGAGAACACCGGGGAGCTGTTTTTT
>TRBD1|many|TRBV9|TRBJ1-2
CASSVALGGPYGYTF
TGTGCCAGCAGCGTAGCTCTAGGGGGCCCCTATGGCTACACCTTC
>NA|many|TRBV24-1|TRBJ2-3
CATSDWGLTDTQYF
TGTGCCACCAGTGATTGGGGGCTCACAGATACGCAGTATTTT
>TRBD1|NA|TRBV6-1|TRBJ2-5
CASSEGTGASGQTQYF
TGTGCCAGCAGTGAAGGGACAGGGGCATCCGGGCAGACCCAGTACTTC
>TRBD2|many|TRBV7-2|TRBJ2-1
CASSRTSGSGFYNEQFF
TGTGCCAGCAGCCGAACTAGCGGGAGTGGATTCTACAATGAGCAGTTCTTC